Each of the 29 T cell receptor beta chains below was sequenced from the same sample in a study of blood T cell repertoires in COVID-19. Profiled with immunoSEQ multiplex PCR; TCRdb holds only in-frame clones, not every one. The sample has about 370,000 clones, approximately 89% seen once. The sequenced sample consisted of PBMCs or T cells enriched from blood (not recorded which). The receptor source for this set is a woman in her 30s who had recovered from COVID-19.

The chain joins TRBV10-3 to TRBJ2-7, with D perhaps TRBD1 (6 bases). This CDR3 has 13 amino acids. Trimming stripped 7 bases from V and 3 bases from J, with 13 bases between. In germline, CDR1 is ENHRY, CDR2 SYGVKD. CDR3 sequence (DNA): TGTGCCATCAAGCAGGGGCCAGACTACGAGCAGTACTTC. Protein sequence: CAIKQGPDYEQYF.

The gene calls are TRBV3-1 (or the pseudogene TRBV3-2) and TRBJ1-1; D is undetermined. The germline V gene has CDR1 LGHDT and CDR2 YNNKEL (reference sequence). Trimming stripped 0 bases from V and 8 bases from J, with 13 bases between. The CDR3 spans 14 residues. CDR3 amino acids: CASSQDGGLAEAFF. In DNA, the CDR3 is TGTGCCAGCAGCCAAGATGGAGGGCTAGCCGAAGCTTTCTTT.

V and J are TRBV3-1 (or the pseudogene TRBV3-2) and TRBJ2-7; 7 positions match TRBD1. The junction had 5 bases not matched to a gene; V was cut back by 4 bases and J by 2 bases. This CDR3 contains 14 residues. CDR1 and CDR2 from the germline V gene are LGHDT and YNNKEL (reference sequence). The DNA for the CDR3 is TGTGCCAGCAGCCGGGGGACAGCCACCTACGAGCAGTACTTC. The encoded protein is CASSRGTATYEQYF.

This clone was counted once. This rearrangement joins TRBV10-2 to TRBJ2-3; 11 nucleotides match TRBD2. CDR1 WSHSY and CDR2 SAAADI come from the germline V gene. This CDR3 region has 19 residues. Unmatched junction bases numbered 11, after V lost 1 base and J lost 2 bases. CDR3 bases: TGCGCCAGCAGTGAGTGGACTAGCGGGTTCCACGAATACACAGATACGCAGTATTTT. Protein: CASSEWTSGFHEYTDTQYF.

The rearrangement uses TRBV5-1 and TRBJ1-5; D not certain. CDR1 SGHRS and CDR2 YFSETQ come from the germline V gene. V dropped 0 bases and J dropped 8 bases, with 18 bases sitting between them. This CDR3 region has 16 residues. CDR3 sequence reads: CASSLGYGGLEEPQHF. The CDR3 nucleotides are TGCGCCAGCAGCTTGGGGTACGGAGGTCTGGAAGAGCCCCAGCATTTT.

The chain carries TRBV6-5 and TRBJ2-7; D is perhaps TRBD1 (6 bases). V was shortened by 6 bases and J by 5 bases, with 11 bases between the two germline ends. Per the germline V gene, CDR1 is MNHEY and CDR2 is SVGAGI. This CDR3 is built from 12 residues. In nucleotides, the CDR3 is TGTGCCAGCAGCCACAGGGCCCACGAGCAGTACTTC. It is translated as CASSHRAHEQYF.

The V gene is TRBV9, the J gene TRBJ1-1; D unclear. The CDR3 is 14 residues long. Germline lookup yields CDR1 SGDLS and CDR2 YYNGEE. This CDR3 is CASSPGVMNTEAFF. The CDR3 coding sequence is TGTGCGAGCTCCCCGGGAGTTATGAACACTGAAGCTTTCTTT.

The chain joins TRBV27 to TRBJ1-5; 10 bases line up with TRBD1. Trimming cost V 5 bases and J 4 bases; bases outside gene matches: 5. CDR3 size: 15 residues. CDR1 is MNHEY, CDR2 SMNVEV, per germline (reference sequence). The DNA for the CDR3 is TGTGCCAGCAGTACCCGACAGGGGGCTAATCAGCCCCAGCATTTT. Translation: CASSTRQGANQPQHF.

This rearrangement joins TRBV18 to TRBJ2-7; TRBD1 aligns across 10 bases. There are 17 residues in the CDR3. J gave up 0 bases and V 3 bases, and 8 bases lay outside the gene matches. Germline loops: CDR1 KGHSH, CDR2 LQKENI. The CDR3 nucleotides read TGTGCCAGCTCACCCATTGGGACAGGGGTTCCCTCCTACGAGCAGTACTTC. Residues: CASSPIGTGVPSYEQYF.

This chain joins TRBV11-3 and TRBJ2-3; TRBD2 is a possible D gene (7 bases). CDR1 is SGHNT and CDR2 is YENEEA in the germline V gene. V was cut by 3 bases and J by 3 bases, with 13 bases left in between. The CDR3 runs 15 residues. CDR3 in amino acids: CASSFRGGRTDTQYF. The DNA for the CDR3 is TGTGCCAGCAGCTTTCGCGGGGGCAGGACAGATACGCAGTATTTT.

This chain joins TRBV9 and TRBJ2-7; TRBD2 is a possible D gene (5 bases). The CDR3 has 12 residues. Germline CDR1 SGDLS, CDR2 YYNGEE. V was pared by 7 bases and J by 5 bases, with 13 bases between. The CDR3 bases are TGTGCCAGCCCCCGGAGGTCTGACGAGCAGTACTTC. Its translation is CASPRRSDEQYF. Based on the CDR3 plus reference TRBV9 and TRBJ2-7, the full variable domain is DSGVTQTPKHLITATGQRVTLRCSPRSGDLSVYWYQQSLDQGLQFLIQYYNGEERAKGNILERFSAQQFPDLHSELNLSSLELGDSALYFCASPRRSDEQYFGPGTRLTVT.

This chain connects TRBV5-1 to TRBJ2-7; unclear D gene. Trimming took off 0 bases at V and 6 bases at J, with 13 bases between the two ends. Germline V gene lookup returns CDR1 SGHRS and CDR2 YFSETQ. CDR3 length: 14 amino acids. Here the CDR3 reads CASSLGAGMREQYF. In DNA form, the CDR3 reads TGCGCCAGCAGCTTGGGAGCAGGAATGCGCGAGCAGTACTTC.

V is TRBV19 and J is TRBJ1-1; 7 positions agree with TRBD1. The germline CDR1 and CDR2 sequences are LNHDA and SQIVND (reference sequence). Germline trimming cut 9 bases from V and 4 bases from J; bases unmatched to any gene: 11. This CDR3 spans 14 amino acids. The CDR3 loop reads CASNRGPGFTEAFF. As DNA, the CDR3 is TGTGCCAGCAATAGGGGGCCGGGGTTCACTGAAGCTTTCTTT.

This clone was observed a few times. The chain carries TRBV14 and TRBJ2-1; a weak D match, TRBD1 (5 bases). V was trimmed by 4 bases and J by 14 bases, leaving 24 bases between them. The germline V gene encodes CDR1 SGHDN and CDR2 FVKESK. This CDR3 region has 15 residues. The chain's CDR3 is CASSPSIGHSPVEFF. The CDR3 nucleotides are TGTGCCAGCAGCCCCTCGATAGGACACTCTCCGGTAGAGTTCTTC.

The genes are TRBV19 and TRBJ2-7, with 14 bases fitting TRBD2. CDR3 length equals 18 residues. Germline CDR1 LNHDA, CDR2 SQIVND (reference sequence). J gave up 1 base and V 5 bases, and 10 bases lay outside the gene matches. CDR3 bases: TGTGCCAGTAGTCGTATAGGGACTAGCGGGAGCCAATCCTACGAGCAGTACTTC. Translated, it gives CASSRIGTSGSQSYEQYF.

The gene calls are TRBV30 and TRBJ2-1; 8 bases align to TRBD2. The CDR3 extends over 15 amino acids. Trimming removed 5 bases from V and 5 bases from J; junction bases left unmatched: 11. The germline CDR1 and CDR2 sequences are GTSNPN and SVGIG (reference sequence). CDR3 nucleotide sequence: TGTGCCTGGGTCGGGGCGGGGGGACATCACAATGAGCAGTTCTTC. Amino acid sequence: CAWVGAGGHHNEQFF.

This chain uses TRBV7-3 with TRBJ1-2; tentatively, D is TRBD1 (6 bases). The V end lost 11 bases, the J end lost 1 base, and 17 bases lay between the germline ends. The CDR3 length is 14 residues. Germline V gene sequence: CDR1 SGHTA, CDR2 FQGTGA. Here the CDR3 reads CAVRGATFNYGYTF. CDR3 bases: TGTGCCGTCAGGGGCGCTACGTTTAACTATGGCTACACCTTC.

CDR3 DNA: TGTGCCAGCAGAGAGGCCGGGACAGGGAGGTATGGCTACACCTTC. This encodes CASREAGTGRYGYTF. The chain recombines TRBV27 with TRBJ1-2; 9 bases fit TRBD1. V lost 6 bases to trimming and J lost 5 bases; unmatched junction nucleotides: 10. The germline V gene encodes CDR1 MNHEY and CDR2 SMNVEV (reference sequence). The CDR3 extends over 15 amino acids.

CDR3 region: CASSEEAETTLVGANVLTF. The CDR3 nucleotides are TGTGCCAGCAGTGAAGAAGCAGAGACTACGCTGGTAGGGGCCAACGTCCTGACTTTC. V and J are TRBV2 and TRBJ2-6, with D tentatively TRBD2 (5 bases). The V and J ends lost 1 base and 4 bases respectively, with 20 bases between them. The CDR3 loop spans 19 amino acids. CDR1 and CDR2 from the germline V gene are SNHLY and FYNNEI.

This chain links TRBV19 with TRBJ1-3; perhaps TRBD1 as D (5 bases). Trimming removed 7 bases from V and 2 bases from J, with 12 bases in between. This CDR3 is 14 amino acids long. Germline V gene data show CDR1 as LNHDA and CDR2 as SQIVND (reference sequence). The CDR3 DNA sequence: TGTGCCAGTACCCCCGGACACGCTGGAAACACCATATATTTT. This translates into CASTPGHAGNTIYF. Combining the CDR3 with reference TRBV19 and TRBJ1-3 gives the whole variable domain DGGITQSPKYLFRKEGQNVTLSCEQNLNHDAMYWYRQDPGQGLRLIYYSQIVNDFQKGDIAEGYSVSREKKESFPLTVTSAQKNPTAFYLCASTPGHAGNTIYFGEGSWLTVV.

The rearrangement uses TRBV5-4 and TRBJ2-5, with D unresolved. Looked up from germline, CDR1 is SGHNT and CDR2 is YYREEE (reference sequence). V was pared by 2 bases and J by 2 bases, with 4 bases between. This CDR3 spans 12 amino acids. CDR3 loop: CASSLQQETQYF. The CDR3 DNA sequence: TGTGCCAGCAGCTTACAACAAGAGACCCAGTACTTC.

The chain employs TRBV4-3 and TRBJ1-3; TRBD1 agrees at 8 bases. Germline CDR1 LGHNA, CDR2 YSLEER. The CDR3 contains 17 residues. After removal of 0 bases from V and 0 bases from J, the junction contained 4 bases not matched to a gene. DNA for the CDR3: TGCGCCAGCAGCCAAGAGGGACAGGTCGACTCTGGAAACACCATATATTTT. Amino acids: CASSQEGQVDSGNTIYF.

The chain couples TRBV7-9 to TRBJ2-4, with 7 bases matching TRBD1. The CDR3 spans 15 residues. CDR1 and CDR2 from the germline V gene are SEHNR and FQNEAQ (reference sequence). V trimming: 5 bases; J trimming: 0 bases; junction bases outside the gene matches: 4. For the CDR3, the DNA is TGTGCCAGCAGCACTACAGGGGAAGCCAAAAACATTCAGTACTTC. It is translated as CASSTTGEAKNIQYF.

The gene calls are TRBV30 and TRBJ1-5, with D tentatively TRBD1 (6 bases). The germline V gene encodes CDR1 GTSNPN and CDR2 SVGIG (reference sequence). CDR3 length: 13 residues. V was cut by 2 bases and J by 1 base, with 6 bases left in between. CDR3 nucleotides: TGTGCCTGGAGTACAGGGAGCAATCAGCCCCAGCATTTT. Encoded protein: CAWSTGSNQPQHF. Drawing the rest from reference TRBV30 and TRBJ1-5, the complete variable domain is SQTIHQWPATLVQPVGSPLSLECTVEGTSNPNLYWYRQAAGRGLQLLFYSVGIGQISSEVPQNLSASRPQDRQFILSSKKLLLSDSGFYLCAWSTGSNQPQHFGDGTRLSIL.

The V gene is TRBV7-8, the J gene TRBJ2-5; 7 nucleotides align to TRBD2. This CDR3 is built from 17 residues. Germline-derived CDR1 and CDR2 are SGHVS and FQNEAQ. With 3 bases clipped from V and 4 bases from J, the junction kept 14 bases outside the gene matches. CDR3 DNA: TGTGCCAGCAGCTTGATCGGAGCGGGGCTCCGGTCAGAGACCCAGTACTTC. Translated: CASSLIGAGLRSETQYF.

The rearrangement uses TRBV24-1 and TRBJ1-4; 7 nucleotides align to TRBD1. The V gene's germline CDR1 is KGHDR and CDR2 SFDVKD. The CDR3 consists of 15 residues. With 3 bases clipped from V and 7 bases from J, the junction kept 7 bases outside the gene matches. The CDR3 is CATSDTQGGSEKLFF. CDR3 DNA sequence: TGTGCCACCAGTGATACTCAAGGGGGCAGTGAAAAACTGTTTTTT.

The genes are TRBV6-5 and TRBJ1-3; 7 bases fit TRBD1. This CDR3 region has 14 residues. Unmatched junction bases numbered 1, after V lost 5 bases and J lost 0 bases. The germline V gene has CDR1 MNHEY and CDR2 SVGAGI. CDR3 residues: CASSRDSSGNTIYF. As DNA, the CDR3 is TGTGCCAGCAGTCGGGACAGCTCTGGAAACACCATATATTTT.

This chain connects TRBV24-1 to TRBJ2-5, with 9 bases fitting TRBD1. Germline V gives CDR1 KGHDR, CDR2 SFDVKD. V was clipped by 2 bases and J by 2 bases; unmatched bases: 5. This CDR3 comprises 16 residues. The CDR3 is CATSDSGTGTQETQYF. The CDR3 region has the DNA TGTGCCACCAGTGATTCGGGGACAGGGACTCAAGAGACCCAGTACTTC.

V is TRBV19 and J is TRBJ1-2; D perhaps matches TRBD1 (6 bases). Per germline, CDR1 LNHDA and CDR2 SQIVND (reference sequence). The CDR3 covers 16 residues. Trimming shortened V by 4 bases and J by 7 bases, and 22 bases separated the two germline ends. The CDR3 spells CASSTHRVGQGGGYTF. CDR3 DNA: TGTGCCAGTAGTACCCACAGGGTTGGACAAGGGGGTGGCTACACCTTC.